The 16 T cell receptor beta chains in this list originate from one sample, sequenced in a study of identical twins. TCRdb analysed the 5' RACE reads with MiXCR anew, one entry per CDR3 protein. The top ten hold roughly 0.9% of the sample, which has 700,000 or so distinct CDR3 sequences, approximately 9% seen once. These same records also appear under a second study, on yellow fever vaccine responses in identical twins.

Source material: PBMCs. Receptor source: a woman aged 18-35 years in good health.

This clonotype was observed a handful of times. The chain employs TRBV7-9 and TRBJ1-2; D may be TRBD1 (6 bases). V was clipped by 0 bases and J by 7 bases, with 12 bases between them. Germline lookup yields CDR1 SEHNR and CDR2 FQNEAQ (reference sequence). CDR3 length equals 14 residues. The CDR3 DNA reads as TGTGCCAGCAGCTTAGCAACGGGGGCGCTTGGCTACACCTTC. It translates to CASSLATGALGYTF.

This clonotype appeared many times. V gene TRBV12-3 or TRBV12-4 combines with J gene TRBJ1-3; the D is unclear. The germline V and J ends were trimmed by 3 bases and 1 base, with 7 bases remaining between them. The CDR3 loop spans 14 amino acids. The chain's CDR3 is CASSFDLSGNTIYF. The CDR3 bases are TGTGCCAGCAGTTTCGACTTATCTGGAAACACCATATATTTT.

The genes are TRBV20-1 and TRBJ1-2; D remains ambiguous. The V end was cut by 0 bases, the J end by 7 bases, with 12 bases between. There are 13 residues in the CDR3. From germline, CDR1 is DFQATT and CDR2 SNEGSKA (reference sequence). This CDR3 is CSARDQEKSGYTF. The CDR3 region has the DNA TGCAGTGCTAGAGATCAGGAGAAGAGTGGCTACACCTTC.

This clonotype was counted ten times or more. This chain joins TRBV20-1 and TRBJ2-5, with 9 positions matching TRBD2. This CDR3 comprises 14 residues. With V trimmed by 2 bases and J by 3 bases, 4 bases remained unmatched. Germline lookup yields CDR1 DFQATT and CDR2 SNEGSKA (reference sequence). CDR3 sequence (DNA): TGCAGTGCTAGACCTAGCGGGAAAGAAGAGACCCAGTACTTC. It encodes CSARPSGKEETQYF.

This clonotype was counted between two and nine times. The J gene is TRBJ2-5, the V gene TRBV7-9, with D unresolved. Germline CDR1 and CDR2: SEHNR and FQNEAQ (reference sequence). V gave up 1 base and J gave up 0 bases, with 9 bases separating them. The length of the CDR3 is 15 residues. The CDR3 nucleotides read TGTGCCAGCAGCTTAGGTCCAAAGTACCAAGAGACCCAGTACTTC. Translation: CASSLGPKYQETQYF. The full variable domain, its missing parts supplied by reference TRBV7-9 and TRBJ2-5, is DTGVSQNPRHKITKRGQNVTFRCDPISEHNRLYWYRQTLGQGPEFLTYFQNEAQLEKSRLLSDRFSAERPKGSFSTLEIQRTEQGDSAMYLCASSLGPKYQETQYFGPGTRLLVL.

The V gene is TRBV20-1, the J gene TRBJ2-7; 7 bases match TRBD1. V gave up 3 bases and J gave up 0 bases; unmatched junction bases: 5. The CDR3 runs to 14 residues. Germline CDR1 reads DFQATT; CDR2 reads SNEGSKA (reference sequence). The CDR3 here is CSARRRQGSYEQYF. CDR3 DNA sequence: TGCAGTGCTAGGCGCCGACAGGGCTCCTACGAGCAGTACTTC.

This clonotype was detected only a few times. The rearrangement joins TRBV5-6 to TRBJ2-3, with D possibly being TRBD2 (5 bases). V lost 4 bases and J 1 base, leaving 19 bases between the germline ends. Germline CDR1 and CDR2: SGHDT and YYEEEE. The CDR3 spans 17 residues. The CDR3 DNA sequence: TGTGCCAGCAGCAACGGACGGACTCTCGACCGCACAGATACGCAGTATTTT. Its translation is CASSNGRTLDRTDTQYF.

This rearrangement joins TRBV28 to TRBJ2-7; D is unresolved. Judging by the DNA end, TRBJ2-4 fits better; the J call may be wrong. This CDR3 is 12 amino acids long. Germline V lookup: CDR1 MDHEN, CDR2 SYDVKM. DNA for the CDR3: TGTGCCAGCAGTTCGGCCCAGGTCATTCAGTACTTC. Translation: CASSSAQVIQYF.

As concerns this clonotype: A read error may account for a junction end that differs from germline. This CDR3 is CATSESSPTINEQFF. The CDR3 DNA follows: TGTGCCACCAGTGAATCTTCTCCCACTATCAATGAGCAGTTCTTC. The chain employs TRBV10-3 and TRBJ2-1; D call uncertain. Germline loops: CDR1 ENHRY, CDR2 SYGVKD. CDR3 length: 15 amino acids.

V gene TRBV20-1 combines with J gene TRBJ2-7, with a possible D match to TRBD2 (5 bases). Trimming took off 0 bases at V and 7 bases at J, with 10 bases between the two ends. From germline, CDR1 is DFQATT and CDR2 SNEGSKA (reference sequence). The CDR3 consists of 12 residues. This CDR3 reads CSAREATREQYF. The CDR3 nucleotides read TGCAGTGCTAGAGAAGCTACTAGGGAGCAGTACTTC.

This clonotype was counted a few times. The genes are TRBV5-1 and TRBJ2-1; TRBD2 agrees at 13 bases. Germline V gene lookup returns CDR1 SGHRS and CDR2 YFSETQ. V trimming: 0 bases; J trimming: 8 bases; junction bases outside the gene matches: 5. The CDR3 loop spans 16 amino acids. The CDR3 is CASSLGLAGGRDEQFF. The DNA of the CDR3 is TGCGCCAGCAGCTTGGGACTAGCGGGGGGCCGGGATGAGCAGTTCTTC.

This clonotype showed up many times. The gene calls are TRBV10-3 and TRBJ1-1; unclear D gene. Trimming took 3 bases from V and 1 from J, leaving 9 bases between them. Per the germline V gene, CDR1 is ENHRY and CDR2 is SYGVKD. The CDR3 has 14 amino acids. CDR3 in amino acids: CAISEGAANTEAFF. The CDR3 coding sequence is TGTGCCATCAGTGAAGGAGCAGCGAACACTGAAGCTTTCTTT.

This clonotype was detected only a few times. The chain has TRBV18 and TRBJ2-4; TRBD1 matches 12 bases. Trimming cost V 3 bases and J 7 bases; bases outside gene matches: 10. There are 17 residues in the CDR3. Germline-derived CDR1 and CDR2 are KGHSH and LQKENI. CDR3: CASSPGTGGTKGNIQYF. CDR3 bases: TGTGCCAGCTCACCCGGGACAGGGGGCACGAAGGGGAACATTCAGTACTTC.

This clonotype was observed a handful of times. The J gene is TRBJ2-2, the V gene TRBV2, with 7 positions matching TRBD1. The V and J ends lost 10 bases and 7 bases, in that order; junction bases with no gene match: 9. Germline CDR1 SNHLY, CDR2 FYNNEI. The CDR3 is 13 amino acids. Written as DNA, the CDR3 is TGTGCCACCCGAGGGGACAGCCTCGGGGAGCTGTTTTTT. Protein sequence: CATRGDSLGELFF.

The chain links TRBV6-5 to TRBJ2-7; perhaps TRBD1 as D (5 bases). Germline V gene sequence: CDR1 MNHEY, CDR2 SVGAGI. CDR3 length: 12 residues. V was cut by 7 bases and J by 2 bases, with 9 bases left in between. Here the CDR3 DNA reads TGTGCCAGCACGGACACTACCTACGAGCAGTACTTC. It encodes CASTDTTYEQYF.

Only a few counts were recorded for this clonotype. The CDR3 region has the DNA TGCGCCAGCAGTTTCACCACTATCTCCTACAATGAGCAGTTCTTC. It encodes CASSFTTISYNEQFF. The chain recombines TRBV5-1 with TRBJ2-1; D remains ambiguous. This CDR3 spans 15 amino acids. V was trimmed by 5 bases and J by 0 bases, leaving 12 bases between them. Germline lookup yields CDR1 SGHRS and CDR2 YFSETQ.